This T cell receptor beta chain was obtained from a study of shared clonotypes between healthy human individuals. The overall study: There were three CD4 naive, three CD4 memory, two CD8 naive and one CD8 memory plates per donor.

Trimming removed 2 bases from V and 9 bases from J, with 23 bases in between. Germline lookup yields CDR1 SEHNR and CDR2 FQNEAQ (reference sequence). The CDR3 runs 16 residues. The data were produced by immunoSEQ multiplex PCR, yet TCRdb's version contains in-frame clones alone and is incomplete. The sample has roughly 680,000 clones, about two thirds seen once. Sample: memory CD4+ T cells sorted from blood. Subset of the sample: CD45RA-negative fraction. The chain is built from TRBV7-9 and TRBJ2-7; D is possibly TRBD1 (5 bases). The TCR comes from a woman aged 25 to 39 in good health. The CDR3 DNA reads TGTGCCAGCAGCTTATCATATGTACTCAGGGATACGATGCAGTACTTC. Its protein product is CASSLSYVLRDTMQYF.